This T cell receptor (beta chain) was sequenced for a study of T cell responses to AZD1222 COVID-19 vaccine. Per germline, CDR1 DFQATT and CDR2 SNEGSKA (reference sequence). CDR3 length: 14 amino acids. V trimming: 3 bases; J trimming: 3 bases; junction bases outside the gene matches: 8. The protocol was immunoSEQ multiplex PCR, while the TCRdb copy is restricted to in-frame clones and leaves out a portion. Among some 120,000 clones listed, 90% were seen once. The J gene is TRBJ2-7, the V gene TRBV20-1; 7 bases align to TRBD2. The sample in question was peripheral blood, obtained on day 0 of MenACWY control vaccination. The TCR sequence derives from an adult in good health. In nucleotides, the CDR3 is TGCAGTGCTAGTGCGGGGGACGTCGGCTACGAGCAGTACTTC. Translation: CSASAGDVGYEQYF.